These 23 T cell receptor beta chains share one sample of origin, sequenced in a study of cytomegalovirus exposure and HLA in healthy donors. Primers for the PCR totalled 60 Vbeta and 13 Jbeta. TCRdb's copy holds only in-frame clones and misses some; the assay was immunoSEQ multiplex PCR. The data show 60,000 to 75,000 clones, with roughly four fifths seen just once and approximately 22% held by the top ten. Material for sequencing was PBMCs. Receptors originate from a woman aged 30 to 39 in good health and CMV-seropositive.

This clone was detected a few times. This chain uses TRBV9 with TRBJ1-2; D may be TRBD1 (5 bases). This CDR3 has 15 amino acids. The V gene lost 2 bases and the J gene lost 4 bases, with 15 bases spanning the gap. The germline V gene encodes CDR1 SGDLS and CDR2 YYNGEE. The CDR3 nucleotides are TGTGCCAGCAGCGTCCAGGGTGTAAAGAGCTATGGCTACACCTTC. As protein: CASSVQGVKSYGYTF.

This chain links TRBV4-1 with TRBJ1-4; possibly TRBD1 for D (5 bases). The CDR3 spans 16 residues. The germline CDR1 and CDR2 sequences are MGHRA and YSYEKL. Trimming removed 6 bases from V and 8 bases from J, with 22 bases in between. CDR3 loop: CASSQPDGGAREKLFF. The CDR3 coding sequence is TGCGCCAGCAGTCAACCAGACGGAGGGGCGAGGGAAAAACTGTTTTTT.

The V gene is TRBV5-4, the J gene TRBJ2-1, with 7 positions matching TRBD2. The V and J ends lost 4 bases and 7 bases, in that order; junction bases with no gene match: 11. The germline CDR1 and CDR2 sequences are SGHNT and YYREEE (reference sequence). The CDR3 has 15 residues. CDR3 loop: CASSRGSGIQNEQFF. As DNA, the CDR3 is TGTGCCAGCAGCCGAGGGAGCGGGATACAGAATGAGCAGTTCTTC. Supplemented by reference TRBV5-4 and TRBJ2-1, the full variable domain reads ETGVTQSPTHLIKTRGQQVTLRCSSQSGHNTVSWYQQALGQGPQFIFQYYREEENGRGNFPPRFSGLQFPNYSSELNVNALELDDSALYLCASSRGSGIQNEQFFGPGTRLTVL.

With respect to this clone: A junction end diverges from the germline sequence, so it may reflect a read error. The rearrangement uses TRBV7-7 and TRBJ2-5; 7 nucleotides match TRBD2. The CDR3 runs to 14 residues. Germline CDR1 reads SSHAT; CDR2 reads FNYEAQ (reference sequence). In nucleotides, the CDR3 is TGTGCTAGCAGCCACATACTAGCGAAAGAGACCCAGTACTTC. The encoded protein is CASSHILAKETQYF. The entire variable domain, with the rest obtained from reference TRBV7-7 and TRBJ2-5, is as follows: GAGVSQSPRYKVTKRGQDVTLRCDPISSHATLYWYQQALGQGPEFLTYFNYEAQPDKSGLPSDRFSAERPEGSISTLTIQRTEQRDSAMYRCASSHILAKETQYFGPGTRLLVL.

V usage is TRBV6-1 and J usage is TRBJ1-2, with 11 bases matching TRBD1. In germline, CDR1 is MNHNS, CDR2 SASEGT. V lost 0 bases, J lost 5 bases, and 5 bases stayed unmatched. CDR3 length: 16 amino acids. As DNA, the CDR3 is TGTGCCAGCAGTGAAGCGGGGACAGGGGGTGGGTATGGCTACACCTTC. It codes for CASSEAGTGGGYGYTF.

The J gene is TRBJ1-2, the V gene TRBV11-2, with TRBD1 identical over 7 bases. Per germline, CDR1 SGHAT and CDR2 FQNNGV. The CDR3 has 15 residues. J lost 2 bases, V lost 5 bases, and 8 bases had no gene match. This chain's CDR3 is CASSPQTGKNYGYTF. Written as DNA, the CDR3 is TGTGCCAGCAGCCCCCAGACAGGGAAAAACTATGGCTACACCTTC.

The chain carries TRBV27 and TRBJ2-2, with a weak D call TRBD2 (5 bases). Germline V gives CDR1 MNHEY, CDR2 SMNVEV (reference sequence). This CDR3 is built from 13 residues. V gave up 2 bases and J gave up 6 bases, with 7 bases separating them. CDR3 protein: CASSLPRAGELFF. CDR3 DNA sequence: TGTGCCAGCAGTTTACCGCGGGCCGGGGAGCTGTTTTTT.

The CDR3 loop is CASSNTGTSYEQYF. In DNA form, the CDR3 reads TGTGCCAGCAGTAACACCGGGACATCCTACGAGCAGTACTTC. The chain has TRBV28 and TRBJ2-7, with D possibly matching TRBD1 (6 bases). V lost 5 bases and J 1 base, leaving 12 bases between the germline ends. This CDR3 is built from 14 residues. The germline V gene has CDR1 MDHEN and CDR2 SYDVKM. The full variable domain, completed using reference TRBV28 and TRBJ2-7, is DVKVTQSSRYLVKRTGEKVFLECVQDMDHENMFWYRQDPGLGLRLIYFSYDVKMKEKGDIPEGYSVSREKKERFSLILESASTNQTSMYLCASSNTGTSYEQYFGPGTRLTVT.

The chain is built from TRBV2 and TRBJ1-5; D remains ambiguous. Germline loops: CDR1 SNHLY, CDR2 FYNNEI. Trimming cost V 3 bases and J 2 bases, with 11 bases left between them. CDR3 length: 15 residues. CDR3 DNA sequence: TGTGCCAGCAGTGACCCTCCGGTAGGCAATCAGCCCCAGCATTTT. As protein: CASSDPPVGNQPQHF.

The genes are TRBV6-5 and TRBJ1-2, with 10 bases matching TRBD1. The germline V gene encodes CDR1 MNHEY and CDR2 SVGAGI. J was trimmed by 6 bases and V by 2 bases; bases with no gene match: 3. The CDR3 covers 14 residues. The DNA for the CDR3 is TGTGCCAGCAGTTACGGGGACAGGGGAAATGGCTACACCTTC. The encoded protein is CASSYGDRGNGYTF.

The chain carries TRBV6-5 and TRBJ2-1; 11 bases match TRBD2. The germline CDR1 and CDR2 sequences are MNHEY and SVGAGI. The CDR3 totals 15 residues. The V and J ends lost 6 bases and 7 bases, in that order; junction bases with no gene match: 8. This CDR3 reads CASSPTSGSMNEQFF. CDR3 in DNA: TGTGCCAGCAGCCCTACTAGCGGGAGCATGAATGAGCAGTTCTTC.

This chain links TRBV7-6 with TRBJ1-4; possible D gene TRBD1, 6 bases. V lost 5 bases and J 7 bases, leaving 32 bases between the germline ends. In germline, CDR1 is SGHVS, CDR2 FNYEAQ. This CDR3 is 20 amino acids long. The CDR3 nucleotides read TGTGCCAGCAGCGTCCCCCGAATCCGAGACGGTGGACAGCGTTTTGAAAAACTGTTTTTT. The encoded protein is CASSVPRIRDGGQRFEKLFF. The entire variable domain, with the rest obtained from reference TRBV7-6 and TRBJ1-4, is as follows: GAGVSQSPRYKVTKRGQDVALRCDPISGHVSLYWYRQALGQGPEFLTYFNYEAQQDKSGLPNDRFSAERPEGSISTLTIQRTEQRDSAMYRCASSVPRIRDGGQRFEKLFFGSGTQLSVL.

The chain combines TRBV29-1 with TRBJ2-3; a possible D gene is TRBD2 (6 bases). CDR3 length: 12 amino acids. Germline V CDR1 and CDR2: SQVTM, ANQGSEA. Between the trimmed V and J ends, which lost 6 bases and 2 bases, there was a span of 9 bases. The CDR3 here is CSVGLVTDTQYF. For the CDR3, the DNA is TGCAGCGTGGGACTTGTCACAGATACGCAGTATTTT.

CDR3: CASSSLRGQGTYGYTF. The DNA of the CDR3 is TGTGCCAGCAGTTCTCTCCGGGGACAGGGTACTTATGGCTACACCTTC. This chain links TRBV28 with TRBJ1-2, with TRBD1 matching 9 bases. V shed 4 bases and J 5 bases; nucleotides not matched to a gene: 11. Per germline, CDR1 MDHEN and CDR2 SYDVKM. This CDR3 has 16 residues.

V gene TRBV7-2 combines with J gene TRBJ1-4, with 8 positions matching TRBD1. CDR1 SGHTA and CDR2 FQGNSA come from the germline V gene. The J segment lost 3 bases and the V segment lost 1 base, leaving 10 bases of the junction unmatched. The CDR3 contains 18 residues. In DNA form, the CDR3 reads TGTGCCAGCAGCTTAGTAGCAACAGGGGGGCGAGCTAATGAAAAACTGTTTTTT. Translating it yields CASSLVATGGRANEKLFF.

This clone has only one observation. The gene calls are TRBV7-9 and TRBJ1-2, with D perhaps matching TRBD1 (5 bases). The CDR3 sequence is 14 residues long. V was shortened by 7 bases and J by 0 bases, with 12 bases between the two germline ends. Looked up from germline, CDR1 is SEHNR and CDR2 is FQNEAQ (reference sequence). CDR3 amino acids: CASIRTSANYGYTF. The CDR3 DNA follows: TGTGCCAGCATCCGGACATCCGCTAACTATGGCTACACCTTC. Variable domain in full (rest from reference TRBV7-9 and TRBJ1-2): DTGVSQNPRHKITKRGQNVTFRCDPISEHNRLYWYRQTLGQGPEFLTYFQNEAQLEKSRLLSDRFSAERPKGSFSTLEIQRTEQGDSAMYLCASIRTSANYGYTFGSGTRLTVV.

CDR3 DNA sequence: TGCAGCGCCGGGACAGGGAATAACGAGCAGTACTTC. Its protein is CSAGTGNNEQYF. The chain joins TRBV29-1 to TRBJ2-7, with TRBD1 identical over 9 bases. The CDR3 contains 12 residues. Germline trimming cut 7 bases from V and 5 bases from J; bases unmatched to any gene: 6. Germline values: CDR1 SQVTM, CDR2 ANQGSEA.

The CDR3 region is CASSSKLAGAETQYF. In DNA, the CDR3 is TGCGCCAGCAGCTCAAAACTAGCGGGAGCAGAGACCCAGTACTTC. V is TRBV5-1 and J is TRBJ2-5; TRBD2 matches at 11 bases. From germline, CDR1 is SGHRS and CDR2 YFSETQ. The CDR3 consists of 15 residues. V gave up 3 bases and J gave up 4 bases; unmatched junction bases: 5.

A word on this clone: A much larger clone is a single base away; this may be a read error. CDR3 amino acids: CASSVQGGQPQHF. In nucleotides, the CDR3 is TGTGCCAGCAGTGTACAGGGGGGTCAGCCCCAGCATTTT. V gene TRBV2 combines with J gene TRBJ1-5; 8 bases fit TRBD1. The CDR3 is 13 amino acids. From germline, CDR1 is SNHLY and CDR2 FYNNEI. The trim removed 4 bases at V and 6 bases at J, leaving 2 bases unmatched.

The sample holds a few counts of this clone. The V call is TRBV30, the J call TRBJ2-1; possible D gene TRBD1, 5 bases. The germline gives CDR1 GTSNPN, CDR2 SVGIG (reference sequence). V dropped 6 bases and J dropped 15 bases, with 15 bases sitting between them. This CDR3 has 10 amino acids. The CDR3 loop is CACSRVSLFF. The CDR3 DNA follows: TGTGCCTGCTCCAGGGTCTCGCTGTTCTTC.

The J gene is TRBJ2-7, the V gene TRBV10-2, with 7 nucleotides matching TRBD1. This CDR3 has 14 residues. The germline gives CDR1 WSHSY, CDR2 SAAADI. Trimming took 5 bases from V and 6 from J; bases not matched to a gene: 10. CDR3 in amino acids: CASSFVRQGSEQYF. In DNA form, the CDR3 reads TGCGCCAGCAGTTTCGTTCGACAGGGATCCGAGCAGTACTTC.

The gene calls are TRBV11-3 and TRBJ2-7, with TRBD1 identical over 9 bases. This CDR3 contains 14 residues. CDR1 is SGHNT, CDR2 YENEEA, per germline. V shed 1 base and J 4 bases; nucleotides not matched to a gene: 2. The DNA for the CDR3 is TGTGCCAGCAGCTTAGCTGGACAGGGGTACGAGCAGTACTTC. Residues: CASSLAGQGYEQYF.

In this sample, this clone turned up a few times. The chain has TRBV15 and TRBJ2-7; D unresolved. Germline assignment: CDR1 LNHNV and CDR2 YYDKDF (reference sequence). The CDR3 is made up of 15 amino acids. Trimming pared 0 bases from V and 0 bases from J, leaving 9 bases between. The CDR3 nucleotides read TGTGCCACCAGCAGAGACCTCCTATCCTCCTACGAGCAGTACTTC. It is translated as CATSRDLLSSYEQYF. The complete variable domain, with remaining parts taken from reference TRBV15 and TRBJ2-7, reads DAMVIQNPRYQVTQFGKPVTLSCSQTLNHNVMYWYQQKSSQAPKLLFHYYDKDFNNEADTPDNFQSRRPNTSFCFLDIRSPGLGDTAMYLCATSRDLLSSYEQYFGPGTRLTVT.